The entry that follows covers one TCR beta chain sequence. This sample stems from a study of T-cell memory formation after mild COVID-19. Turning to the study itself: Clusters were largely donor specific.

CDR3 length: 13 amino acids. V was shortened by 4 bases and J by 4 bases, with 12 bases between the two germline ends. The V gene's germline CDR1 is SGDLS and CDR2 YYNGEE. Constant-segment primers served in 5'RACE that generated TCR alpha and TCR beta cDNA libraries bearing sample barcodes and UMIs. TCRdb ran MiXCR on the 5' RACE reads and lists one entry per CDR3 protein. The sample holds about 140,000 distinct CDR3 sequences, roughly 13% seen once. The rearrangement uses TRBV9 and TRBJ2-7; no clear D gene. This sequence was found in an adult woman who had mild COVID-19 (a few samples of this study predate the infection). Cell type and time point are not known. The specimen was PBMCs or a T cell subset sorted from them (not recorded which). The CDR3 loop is CASSPPNGYEQYF. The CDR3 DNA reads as TGTGCCAGCAGCCCTCCTAACGGGTACGAGCAGTACTTC. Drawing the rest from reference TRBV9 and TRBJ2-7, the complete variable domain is DSGVTQTPKHLITATGQRVTLRCSPRSGDLSVYWYQQSLDQGLQFLIQYYNGEERAKGNILERFSAQQFPDLHSELNLSSLELGDSALYFCASSPPNGYEQYFGPGTRLTVT.